The sequence of this T cell receptor beta chain was determined in a study of CXCR3-negative and CXCR3-positive naive CD8 T cells. General study results and limits: Cryopreservation partially decreased CXCR3 expression, and most assays used fresh PBMCs. Naive cells that were CXCR3-positive had more hydrophobic TRB CDR3s (compared with CXCR3-negative naive cells). Naive CXCR3-positive and CXCR3-negative cells shared TRBV-TRBJ usage; memory cells diverged.

The study made its TRB cDNA libraries by 5' RACE, adding UMI labels. For each CDR3 protein, TCRdb gives one entry from its re-call of the 5' RACE reads, without DNA. The sample holds about 140,000 distinct CDR3 sequences. With regard to this clonotype: Its antigen is still unknown.

CD45RO-CCR7+CD27+CD95- defined naive CD8+ T cells. The source is a human donor in good health. Some clones in this sample may be carry-over from other donors' samples. What was sequenced was naive CXCR3+ CD8+ T cells from blood. Subset: CD45RO-CCR7+CD27+CD95- naive CD8+ T cells expressing CXCR3 (TNR3+).

This chain's CDR3 is CASRAGTENTEAFF. The chain joins TRBV28 to TRBJ1-1; TCRdb reports TRBD1, a call that lacks DNA to check it against. The CDR3 extends over 14 amino acids. Germline V gives CDR1 MDHEN, CDR2 SYDVKM.